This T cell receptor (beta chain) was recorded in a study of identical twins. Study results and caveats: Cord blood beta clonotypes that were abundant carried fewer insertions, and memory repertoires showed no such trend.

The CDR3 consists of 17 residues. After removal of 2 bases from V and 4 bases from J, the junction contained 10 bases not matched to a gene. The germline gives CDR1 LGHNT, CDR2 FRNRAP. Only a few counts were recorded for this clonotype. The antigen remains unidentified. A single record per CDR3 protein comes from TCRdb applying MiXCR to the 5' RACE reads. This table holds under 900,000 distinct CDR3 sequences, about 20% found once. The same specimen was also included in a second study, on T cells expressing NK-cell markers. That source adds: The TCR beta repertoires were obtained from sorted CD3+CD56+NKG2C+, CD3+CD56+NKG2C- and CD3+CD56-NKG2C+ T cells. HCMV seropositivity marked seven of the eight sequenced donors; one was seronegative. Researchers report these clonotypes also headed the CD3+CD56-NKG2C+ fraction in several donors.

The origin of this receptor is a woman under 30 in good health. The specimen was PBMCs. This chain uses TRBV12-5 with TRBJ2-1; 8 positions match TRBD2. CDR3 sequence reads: CASGLPERESGYNEQFF. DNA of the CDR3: TGTGCTAGTGGTTTGCCAGAGCGGGAGTCGGGTTACAATGAGCAGTTCTTC.